One sample yielded the 12 T cell receptor beta chains listed below, sequenced in a study of blood T cell repertoires in COVID-19. Clones were read by immunoSEQ multiplex PCR, and TCRdb kept only the in-frame ones, dropping some. Altogether some 50,000 clones are present, 80% to 90% being singletons, with the ten largest covering 15% to 19%. Sequenced sample: peripheral blood. These receptors were collected from a human donor in a cohort sampled during active COVID-19. The donor label of this sample is uncertain.

CDR3 nucleotides: TGCGCCAGCAGCCAAGATCACCCCGGGACAGGGGGTGGAAACACCATATATTTT. This sequence encodes CASSQDHPGTGGGNTIYF. The J gene is TRBJ1-3, the V gene TRBV4-3; 11 positions match TRBD1. Germline values: CDR1 LGHNA, CDR2 YSLEER. V lost 0 bases, J lost 3 bases, and 7 bases stayed unmatched. This CDR3 is built from 18 residues.

This sequence joins TRBV7-2 and TRBJ2-5, with D tentatively TRBD1 (6 bases). Germline assignment: CDR1 SGHTA and CDR2 FQGNSA. The CDR3 is 15 residues long. V was pared by 5 bases and J by 1 base, with 14 bases between. CDR3 sequence (DNA): TGTGCCAGCAGCACCCCAAGGACAGTCCAAGAGACCCAGTACTTC. As protein: CASSTPRTVQETQYF.

The chain joins TRBV6-4 to TRBJ1-2, with 7 bases identical to TRBD1. Unmatched junction bases numbered 7, after V lost 4 bases and J lost 8 bases. This CDR3 contains 13 residues. The germline CDR1 and CDR2 sequences are MRHNA and SNTAGT. The CDR3 DNA sequence: TGTGCCAGCAGTGGGTTTGACAGGGTCGGCTACACCTTC. Translated, it gives CASSGFDRVGYTF.

The chain has TRBV28 and TRBJ1-2; tentatively, D is TRBD1 (6 bases). Germline V lookup: CDR1 MDHEN, CDR2 SYDVKM. V lost 9 bases, J lost 14 bases, and 16 bases lay in between. The CDR3 loop spans 10 amino acids. CDR3 sequence (DNA): TGTGCCAGACGAGGGACAATGGGGACCTTC. Translated, it gives CARRGTMGTF.

This clone was found once. V gene TRBV6-2 or TRBV6-3 combines with J gene TRBJ2-1, with 11 bases matching TRBD2. Germline V gives CDR1 MNHEY, CDR2 SVGEGT. The J segment lost 7 bases and the V segment lost 6 bases, leaving 11 bases of the junction unmatched. CDR3 length equals 16 residues. CDR3 sequence (DNA): TGTGCCAGCAGCGAGGGACTAGCGGAGGCTTGGAATGAGCAGTTCTTC. It codes for CASSEGLAEAWNEQFF.

The V and J genes are TRBV27 and TRBJ2-7; D not resolved. The germline CDR1 and CDR2 sequences are MNHEY and SMNVEV (reference sequence). The CDR3 contains 13 residues. Between the trimmed V and J ends, which lost 4 bases and 0 bases, there was a span of 7 bases. For the CDR3, the DNA is TGTGCCAGCAGTTCCACAGTCTCCTACGAGCAGTACTTC. This encodes CASSSTVSYEQYF.

The chain recombines TRBV9 with TRBJ2-3; perhaps TRBD1 as D (5 bases). Per the germline V gene, CDR1 is SGDLS and CDR2 is YYNGEE. CDR3 length: 15 amino acids. V dropped 0 bases and J dropped 3 bases, with 11 bases sitting between them. The DNA of the CDR3 is TGTGCCAGCAGCGTAGAAGGGGCGCAGACAGATACGCAGTATTTT. Its protein product is CASSVEGAQTDTQYF.

The chain links TRBV28 to TRBJ1-1; TRBD1 matches at 12 bases. Germline assignment: CDR1 MDHEN and CDR2 SYDVKM. J lost 3 bases, V lost 5 bases, and 7 bases had no gene match. The CDR3 is 16 amino acids. This CDR3 reads CASSPGTGGGHTEAFF. Written as DNA, the CDR3 is TGTGCCAGCAGTCCAGGGACAGGGGGCGGTCACACTGAAGCTTTCTTT.

V and J are TRBV12-3 or TRBV12-4 and TRBJ1-2; no clear D gene. The CDR3 runs to 12 residues. V lost 1 base and J lost 9, with 9 bases in between. CDR3 coding DNA: TGTGCCAGCAGTTTAGGAGGTGTTCGCTACACCTTC. It yields the protein CASSLGGVRYTF.

This clone showed up just once. This CDR3 is CASSIGEGAGELFF. CDR3 in DNA: TGTGCCAGTAGTATAGGGGAGGGGGCCGGGGAGCTGTTTTTT. The chain joins TRBV19 to TRBJ2-2, with a tentative D call TRBD2 (7 bases). The CDR3 has 14 residues. The V gene's germline CDR1 is LNHDA and CDR2 SQIVND (reference sequence). Trimming pared 1 base from V and 6 bases from J, leaving 9 bases between.

The CDR3 loop reads CASSKVLRQGANEQFF. DNA of the CDR3: TGTGCCAGCAGCAAAGTATTGAGGCAGGGGGCAAATGAGCAGTTCTTC. The chain is built from TRBV21-1 and TRBJ2-1; the table's D gene call, TRBD1, was not cross checked with the DNA. TRBV21-1 is a documented pseudogene. There are 16 residues in the CDR3.

CDR3 sequence reads: CASSVGPGGPSNTGELFF. The CDR3 DNA reads TGTGCCAGCAGCGTAGGCCCAGGGGGCCCTTCGAACACCGGGGAGCTGTTTTTT. The chain uses TRBV9 and TRBJ2-2; 8 nucleotides align to TRBD1. The CDR3 runs 18 residues. Trimming cost V 0 bases and J 0 bases; bases outside gene matches: 7. Germline assignment: CDR1 SGDLS and CDR2 YYNGEE. Filled out from reference TRBV9 and TRBJ2-2, the complete variable domain reads DSGVTQTPKHLITATGQRVTLRCSPRSGDLSVYWYQQSLDQGLQFLIQYYNGEERAKGNILERFSAQQFPDLHSELNLSSLELGDSALYFCASSVGPGGPSNTGELFFGEGSRLTVL.